The 14 T cell receptor beta chains below all came from one sample that was sequenced in a study of cytomegalovirus exposure and HLA in healthy donors. Amplification used 60 Vbeta primers and 13 Jbeta primers. The assay was immunoSEQ multiplex PCR, and TCRdb's table has in-frame clones only and misses some. The table includes more than 140,000 clones, around three fifths detected once. Specimen: PBMCs. The receptors originated from a woman aged 25 to 39 in good health and CMV-seropositive.

The chain combines TRBV5-1 with TRBJ2-3, with a possible D match to TRBD2 (5 bases). Germline V gives CDR1 SGHRS, CDR2 YFSETQ. Deletions cut 4 bases from V and 2 bases from J, with 23 bases between. The CDR3 spans 18 residues. CDR3 sequence (DNA): TGCGCCAGCAGCCTGTCGCTGGTCGGCGGAGGAATCACAGATACGCAGTATTTT. This translates into CASSLSLVGGGITDTQYF.

This rearrangement joins TRBV18 to TRBJ1-4, with TRBD1 identical over 7 bases. This CDR3 contains 16 residues. Trimming cost V 4 bases and J 5 bases; bases outside gene matches: 10. Germline V gene data show CDR1 as KGHSH and CDR2 as LQKENI. CDR3 residues: CASSLGLTGLNEKLFF. The CDR3 nucleotides are TGTGCCAGCTCACTTGGGCTGACAGGGTTGAATGAAAAACTGTTTTTT. Supplemented by reference TRBV18 and TRBJ1-4, the full variable domain reads NAGVMQNPRHLVRRRGQEARLRCSPMKGHSHVYWYRQLPEEGLKFMVYLQKENIIDESGMPKERFSAEFPKEGPSILRIQQVVRGDSAAYFCASSLGLTGLNEKLFFGSGTQLSVL.

V is TRBV5-1 and J is TRBJ2-3, with TRBD2 matching 9 bases. This CDR3 comprises 18 residues. With V trimmed by 0 bases and J by 12 bases, 20 bases remained unmatched. The V gene's germline CDR1 is SGHRS and CDR2 YFSETQ. The CDR3 DNA reads as TGCGCCAGCAGCTTGGATTTGCTGGCGGGAGGGCCAGGTAACTTACAGTATTTT. Encoded protein: CASSLDLLAGGPGNLQYF.

The rearrangement uses TRBV19 and TRBJ1-4, with no clear D. CDR3 length equals 16 residues. The V gene lost 6 bases and the J gene lost 4 bases, with 18 bases spanning the gap. The germline V gene has CDR1 LNHDA and CDR2 SQIVND (reference sequence). CDR3 DNA sequence: TGTGCCAGTAGGGATACCGGCAGGATCTATAATGAAAAACTGTTTTTT. Translation gives CASRDTGRIYNEKLFF.

This clone has more than one count but fewer than ten. The chain is built from TRBV27 and TRBJ2-3; 7 nucleotides align to TRBD1. The trim removed 3 bases at V and 4 bases at J, leaving 7 bases unmatched. Per germline, CDR1 MNHEY and CDR2 SMNVEV (reference sequence). The CDR3 covers 15 residues. CDR3 in amino acids: CASSLWDSVPDTQYF. The CDR3 region has the DNA TGTGCCAGCAGTTTGTGGGACAGTGTCCCAGATACGCAGTATTTT.

This clone has more than one count but fewer than ten. The chain combines TRBV13 with TRBJ2-5, with TRBD2 matching over 13 bases. The J call may be faulty, since TRBJ2-7 better matches the DNA end. The CDR3 consists of 17 residues. Per the germline V gene, CDR1 is PRHDT and CDR2 is FYEKMQ (reference sequence). The CDR3 reads CASSARGLAGVYAEQYF. The CDR3 nucleotides are TGTGCCAGCAGCGCTCGTGGACTAGCGGGAGTTTATGCCGAGCAGTACTTC.

The rearrangement joins TRBV7-6 to TRBJ1-2, with D tentatively TRBD1 (6 bases). Germline CDR1 is SGHVS and CDR2 is FNYEAQ. Trimming removed 1 base from V and 7 bases from J, with 16 bases in between. This CDR3 spans 15 amino acids. The CDR3, as DNA: TGTGCCAGCAGCTTAGTATTAGGGGGACCCCCTGGCTACACCTTC. Encoded protein: CASSLVLGGPPGYTF.

The chain links TRBV7-9 to TRBJ1-1; D unresolved. CDR1 and CDR2 (germline): SEHNR, FQNEAQ (reference sequence). V lost 1 base and J 2 bases, leaving 11 bases between the germline ends. The CDR3 covers 15 residues. The CDR3 region is CASSLGGGYNTEAFF. The CDR3 coding sequence is TGTGCCAGCAGCTTAGGGGGAGGATATAACACTGAAGCTTTCTTT.

J is TRBJ1-3 and V is TRBV2; D perhaps matches TRBD1 (5 bases). Germline V gene sequence: CDR1 SNHLY, CDR2 FYNNEI. Trimming removed 3 bases from V and 3 bases from J, with 12 bases in between. This CDR3 is 15 amino acids long. CDR3 residues: CASSDREGYGNTIYF. The CDR3 nucleotides are TGTGCCAGCAGTGACAGGGAAGGGTATGGAAACACCATATATTTT.

This sequence joins TRBV18 and TRBJ2-3; 8 bases line up with TRBD2. Per the germline V gene, CDR1 is KGHSH and CDR2 is LQKENI. This CDR3 is built from 15 residues. The J segment lost 4 bases and the V segment lost 4 bases, leaving 7 bases of the junction unmatched. CDR3 coding DNA: TGTGCCAGCTCACTAGGGCGGGAGGACGCAGATACGCAGTATTTT. It codes for CASSLGREDADTQYF.

This clone came up a few times. A read error may produce the germline difference seen at one junction end. This rearrangement joins TRBV7-7 to TRBJ1-1; D is possibly TRBD1 (5 bases). The CDR3 contains 15 residues. Germline V lookup: CDR1 SSHAT, CDR2 FNYEAQ (reference sequence). CDR3 bases: TGTGCTAGCAGCCATGGGGCCAGGGATTGTAGGATGGCTTTCTTT. As protein: CASSHGARDCRMAFF.

The CDR3 sequence: CASSPWGDNSPLHF. The CDR3, as DNA: TGTGCCAGCAGCCCCTGGGGGGATAATTCACCCCTCCACTTT. The V call is TRBV28, the J call TRBJ1-6, with D possibly TRBD1 on 5 matching bases. Germline V gives CDR1 MDHEN, CDR2 SYDVKM. The CDR3 extends over 14 amino acids. V lost 6 bases and J lost 5, with 11 bases in between. Full variable domain (missing parts from reference TRBV28 and TRBJ1-6): DVKVTQSSRYLVKRTGEKVFLECVQDMDHENMFWYRQDPGLGLRLIYFSYDVKMKEKGDIPEGYSVSREKKERFSLILESASTNQTSMYLCASSPWGDNSPLHFGNGTRLTVT.

Only a few counts were recorded for this clone. CDR3 sequence (DNA): TGTGCCAGCAGCCCTTGGACAGGGGATCAGCCCCAGCATTTT. It yields the protein CASSPWTGDQPQHF. The chain links TRBV7-8 to TRBJ1-5; 9 bases line up with TRBD1. The V segment lost 5 bases and the J segment 5 bases; nucleotides outside the gene matches: 4. The germline gives CDR1 SGHVS, CDR2 FQNEAQ. The length of the CDR3 is 14 residues.

J is TRBJ2-5 and V is TRBV15, with 11 nucleotides matching TRBD2. Germline CDR1 and CDR2: LNHNV and YYDKDF (reference sequence). The CDR3 has 18 residues. The V gene end was trimmed by 4 bases and the J gene end by 5 bases; junction bases not matched to a gene: 15. Here the CDR3 reads CATSNPGKLAGGLETQYF. As DNA, the CDR3 is TGTGCCACCAGCAACCCGGGAAAGCTAGCGGGGGGCCTGGAGACCCAGTACTTC.